The 6 T cell receptor beta chains presented below share a single source sample, sequenced in a study of blood T cell repertoires in COVID-19. TCRdb's copy holds only in-frame clones and misses some; the assay was immunoSEQ multiplex PCR. The sample shows under 200,000 clones, over 75% of them seen only once. Sequenced material: peripheral blood. Every receptor here comes from a man aged 40-50 years with active or convalescent COVID-19.

The V and J genes are TRBV10-3 and TRBJ2-3; the match to TRBD1 covers 11 bases. This CDR3 comprises 15 residues. With V trimmed by 7 bases and J by 3 bases, 6 bases remained unmatched. Germline assignment: CDR1 ENHRY and CDR2 SYGVKD. The DNA of the CDR3 is TGTGCCATCAATACTGGGACAGGGGGGACAGATACGCAGTATTTT. It codes for CAINTGTGGTDTQYF.

The chain couples TRBV27 to TRBJ2-1, with a possible D match to TRBD1 (6 bases). The V gene's germline CDR1 is MNHEY and CDR2 SMNVEV (reference sequence). The CDR3 totals 13 residues. V was pared by 0 bases and J by 7 bases, with 7 bases between. CDR3 in DNA: TGTGCCAGCAGTTTATCGAGGGGGAATGAGCAGTTCTTC. As protein: CASSLSRGNEQFF.

V is TRBV27 and J is TRBJ2-7; no firm D call. This CDR3 has 13 amino acids. Germline CDR1 MNHEY, CDR2 SMNVEV (reference sequence). Trimming shortened V by 2 bases and J by 2 bases, and 7 bases separated the two germline ends. CDR3 nucleotide sequence: TGTGCCAGCAGTTTAGGAGTTGCCTACGAGCAGTACTTC. It encodes CASSLGVAYEQYF.

This clone was counted only a few times. This sequence joins TRBV5-5 and TRBJ1-1; D is possibly TRBD1 (5 bases). CDR1 is SGHKS, CDR2 YYEKEE, per germline (reference sequence). With 4 bases removed from V and 7 bases from J, the gap between germline ends came to 14 bases. The CDR3 is 13 amino acids. The CDR3 region has the DNA TGTGCCAGCAGCCAGATGGGGCAGGATGAAGCTTTCTTT. Translation gives CASSQMGQDEAFF.

V and J are TRBV15 and TRBJ2-1; TRBD1 aligns across 7 bases. The CDR3 extends over 12 amino acids. Per germline, CDR1 LNHNV and CDR2 YYDKDF (reference sequence). Trimming cost V 5 bases and J 15 bases; bases outside gene matches: 10. CDR3 residues: CATSGHRDSPFF. The CDR3 DNA is TGTGCCACCAGCGGCCACCGGGACAGTCCGTTCTTC.

The chain recombines TRBV28 with TRBJ2-7, with TRBD1 identical over 10 bases. This CDR3 comprises 15 residues. J gave up 4 bases and V 6 bases, and 9 bases lay outside the gene matches. Germline V gene lookup returns CDR1 MDHEN and CDR2 SYDVKM. Here the CDR3 DNA reads TGTGCCAGCAGCCCCCGGGACAGGGGTAGGTACGAGCAGTACTTC. This sequence encodes CASSPRDRGRYEQYF.